These 19 T cell receptor beta chains came from one sample sequenced in a study of blood T cell repertoires in COVID-19. Sequencing was performed with immunoSEQ multiplex PCR; in TCRdb, only in-frame clones are kept and a portion is missing. This table has about 98,000 clones, roughly 86% appearing once. Sequencing was done on a sample of peripheral blood. Source of these receptors: a man aged 50-59 years with acute or convalescent COVID-19.

This clone turned up a few times. V usage is TRBV6-2 or TRBV6-3 and J usage is TRBJ1-1; 8 positions match TRBD1. Germline V gene data show CDR1 as MNHEY and CDR2 as SVGEGT. V lost 6 bases, J lost 0 bases, and 9 bases stayed unmatched. This CDR3 region has 16 residues. The CDR3 nucleotides are TGTGCCAGCAGCCCGGGCCAGGGGGCGATGAACACTGAAGCTTTCTTT. Protein sequence: CASSPGQGAMNTEAFF.

This clone was recorded only once. The genes are TRBV7-9 and TRBJ2-2; TRBD1 agrees at 7 bases. The V gene's germline CDR1 is SEHNR and CDR2 FQNEAQ (reference sequence). V shed 6 bases, J shed 4 bases, and the junction held 11 bases outside the gene matches. CDR3 size: 16 residues. CDR3 loop: CASRQITGAGTGELFF. CDR3 DNA: TGTGCCAGCAGGCAAATTACAGGGGCCGGCACCGGGGAGCTGTTTTTT.

This clone was counted only a few times. CDR3 in amino acids: CASSEGQGRGTEAFF. In DNA, the CDR3 is TGCGCCAGCAGCGAGGGACAGGGCAGAGGCACTGAAGCTTTCTTT. The chain recombines TRBV5-1 with TRBJ1-1; TRBD1 matches at 9 bases. CDR3 length: 15 amino acids. Germline V gene sequence: CDR1 SGHRS, CDR2 YFSETQ. V lost 4 bases, J lost 4 bases, and 8 bases stayed unmatched.

J is TRBJ2-7 and V is TRBV6-5; 14 nucleotides line up with TRBD2. CDR3 length: 15 residues. The V gene's germline CDR1 is MNHEY and CDR2 SVGAGI. The junction had 2 bases not matched to a gene; V was cut back by 4 bases and J by 3 bases. The CDR3 reads CASSWTSGRNYEQYF. The CDR3 nucleotides read TGTGCCAGCAGTTGGACTAGCGGGAGGAACTACGAGCAGTACTTC.

The DNA of the CDR3 is TGTGCCAGCAGCTTGGGGGCGAGCGGGAGGGCCACAGATACGCAGTATTTT. Its protein is CASSLGASGRATDTQYF. V usage is TRBV5-6 and J usage is TRBJ2-3, with TRBD2 matching 10 bases. The junction had 6 bases not matched to a gene; V was cut back by 0 bases and J by 2 bases. From germline, CDR1 is SGHDT and CDR2 YYEEEE. The CDR3 contains 17 residues.

The V call is TRBV19, the J call TRBJ1-2; a possible D gene is TRBD1 (6 bases). Germline loops: CDR1 LNHDA, CDR2 SQIVND (reference sequence). This CDR3 region has 15 residues. V was pared by 6 bases and J by 2 bases, with 16 bases between. The CDR3 here is CASREQGGVNYGYTF. In nucleotides, the CDR3 is TGTGCCAGTAGAGAACAAGGGGGGGTAAACTATGGCTACACCTTC.

The V gene is TRBV4-2, the J gene TRBJ2-7; TRBD2 matches 11 bases. The CDR3 is 17 residues long. V dropped 5 bases and J dropped 5; count of bases not matched to a gene: 14. CDR1 is LGHNA and CDR2 is YNFKEQ in the germline V gene. CDR3 nucleotide sequence: TGTGCCAGCAGCTCCCCCGGAATGACTAGCGGGACTGACGAGCAGTACTTC. Its protein product is CASSSPGMTSGTDEQYF.

The chain is built from TRBV9 and TRBJ2-3; 7 nucleotides match TRBD1. Germline V lookup: CDR1 SGDLS, CDR2 YYNGEE. The CDR3 has 15 amino acids. J gave up 3 bases and V 4 bases, and 8 bases lay outside the gene matches. CDR3 protein: CASSPLQGRTDTQYF. The CDR3 nucleotides read TGTGCCAGCAGCCCGCTACAGGGGCGGACAGATACGCAGTATTTT.

This clone was detected once. The CDR3 sequence is CASSPGQSSSYEQYF. CDR3 bases: TGTGCCAGCAGCCCCGGACAGAGTAGCTCCTACGAGCAGTACTTC. J is TRBJ2-7 and V is TRBV16, with TRBD1 as a possible D gene (6 bases). Trimming shortened V by 4 bases and J by 0 bases, and 13 bases separated the two germline ends. From germline, CDR1 is KGHSY and CDR2 FQNENV. The CDR3 is 15 residues long.

The V call is TRBV20-1, the J call TRBJ2-3; D call uncertain. V lost 5 bases and J 7 bases, leaving 10 bases between the germline ends. This CDR3 is built from 11 residues. Germline CDR1 and CDR2: DFQATT and SNEGSKA (reference sequence). The CDR3 nucleotides are TGCAGTGCTTCCTACTTAAATACGCAGTATTTT. It codes for CSASYLNTQYF.

The chain combines TRBV5-4 with TRBJ1-2; D perhaps matches TRBD1 (5 bases). Per the germline V gene, CDR1 is SGHNT and CDR2 is YYREEE (reference sequence). The ends were cut back, 0 bases at V and 7 bases at J, with 19 bases in the middle. The CDR3 runs to 16 residues. The CDR3 sequence: CASSLARVGVVAGYTF. CDR3 nucleotides: TGTGCCAGCAGCTTGGCCAGAGTAGGGGTAGTCGCTGGCTACACCTTC.

This chain connects TRBV5-1 to TRBJ1-1; D not resolved. The ends were cut back, 4 bases at V and 2 bases at J, with 6 bases in the middle. Germline assignment: CDR1 SGHRS and CDR2 YFSETQ. The CDR3 is 12 amino acids. The CDR3 DNA reads as TGCGCCAGCAGCGCGGATAACACTGAAGCTTTCTTT. Amino acids: CASSADNTEAFF.

This chain connects TRBV7-6 to TRBJ1-5; D remains unclear. The CDR3 contains 17 residues. Germline lookup yields CDR1 SGHVS and CDR2 FNYEAQ. V was cut by 1 base and J by 0 bases, with 13 bases left in between. The CDR3 here is CASSLDRWRNSNQPQHF. In DNA, the CDR3 is TGTGCCAGCAGCTTAGATCGATGGAGGAATAGCAATCAGCCCCAGCATTTT. The full variable domain, its missing parts supplied by reference TRBV7-6 and TRBJ1-5, is GAGVSQSPRYKVTKRGQDVALRCDPISGHVSLYWYRQALGQGPEFLTYFNYEAQQDKSGLPNDRFSAERPEGSISTLTIQRTEQRDSAMYRCASSLDRWRNSNQPQHFGDGTRLSIL.

This clone has more than one count but fewer than ten. V and J are TRBV10-3 and TRBJ2-1; 8 bases match TRBD2. V was pared by 5 bases and J by 1 base, with 4 bases of the junction left unmatched. The CDR3 is 15 amino acids. Germline CDR1 is ENHRY and CDR2 is SYGVKD. CDR3 bases: TGTGCCATCAGTCCCCAGCGGGGGTCCTACAATGAGCAGTTCTTC. As protein: CAISPQRGSYNEQFF.

This clone was seen a single time. The chain couples TRBV6-2 or TRBV6-3 to TRBJ2-5; D possibly corresponds to TRBD1 (6 bases). V was shortened by 5 bases and J by 4 bases, with 14 bases between the two germline ends. The CDR3 is made up of 14 amino acids. CDR1 and CDR2 (germline): MNHEY, SVGEGT. The CDR3 sequence: CASSLRDTRETQYF. CDR3 DNA sequence: TGTGCCAGCAGTCTTCGGGACACGCGAGAGACCCAGTACTTC.

The chain is built from TRBV5-6 and TRBJ2-2; D possibly corresponds to TRBD2 (7 bases). This CDR3 spans 15 amino acids. V gave up 2 bases and J gave up 4 bases, with 12 bases separating them. Germline CDR1 reads SGHDT; CDR2 reads YYEEEE. CDR3 in amino acids: CASSFGGAGTGELFF. DNA for the CDR3: TGTGCCAGCAGCTTTGGGGGGGCCGGCACCGGGGAGCTGTTTTTT.

The chain links TRBV5-1 to TRBJ2-7; D possibly corresponds to TRBD1 (5 bases). The V end was cut by 2 bases, the J end by 0 bases, with 6 bases between. The CDR3 is made up of 13 amino acids. Germline V gene data show CDR1 as SGHRS and CDR2 as YFSETQ. The CDR3 DNA reads TGCGCCAGCAGCTTAGGGGTCTCCTACGAGCAGTACTTC. Protein sequence: CASSLGVSYEQYF.

The CDR3 DNA is TGCGCCACATCCTTTCGCGGACAGGGAGGCAATGAGCAGTTCTTC. This encodes CATSFRGQGGNEQFF. This sequence joins TRBV10-1 and TRBJ2-1; 8 nucleotides line up with TRBD1. The CDR3 has 15 amino acids. Germline assignment: CDR1 WNHNN and CDR2 SYGVQD (reference sequence). Trimming cost V 10 bases and J 6 bases; bases outside gene matches: 14.

V is TRBV27 and J is TRBJ2-1; 12 bases fit TRBD2. From germline, CDR1 is MNHEY and CDR2 SMNVEV (reference sequence). CDR3 size: 16 residues. Trimming removed 5 bases from V and 5 bases from J; junction bases left unmatched: 7. The CDR3 DNA is TGTGCCAGCAGTAAAATGACTAGCGGGAGAGACAATGAGCAGTTCTTC. Translating gives CASSKMTSGRDNEQFF.